This entry is about one T cell receptor beta chain. Its antigen is still unknown. CD45RO/CCR7/CD25/CD127/CD95/CD27 sorting isolated CD4+ naive, central memory, regulatory and stem cell-like memory cells. The whole isolated RNA underwent reverse transcription, so sequencing captured expressed TCRB transcripts. Only in-frame clones appear in the TCRdb table, and some are missing; sequencing was by immunoSEQ multiplex PCR. The profile shows a few hundred thousand clones, over 10% of them singletons. This entry is derived from a study of beta chain features in type 1 diabetes. Overall study results and limits: Type 1 diabetes patients showed a moderate but significant shortening of TCRB CDR3s in all four CD4+ subsets. For TCRB rearrangement, an influence of HLA type remained unresolved here. Fewer insertions but more deletions were seen at VDJ junctions in type 1 diabetes patients.

V gave up 2 bases and J gave up 2 bases, with 13 bases separating them. CDR3 size: 14 residues. Germline V gene sequence: CDR1 SQVTM, CDR2 ANQGSEA. The sample comprised naive CD4+ T cells from blood. The chain employs TRBV29-1 and TRBJ2-7; tentative D call: TRBD1 (6 bases). The source is a woman aged 18-35 years with type 1 diabetes. For the CDR3, the DNA is TGCAGCGTTGAATTGGGGGCAGGGACCTACGAGCAGTACTTC. Residues: CSVELGAGTYEQYF.